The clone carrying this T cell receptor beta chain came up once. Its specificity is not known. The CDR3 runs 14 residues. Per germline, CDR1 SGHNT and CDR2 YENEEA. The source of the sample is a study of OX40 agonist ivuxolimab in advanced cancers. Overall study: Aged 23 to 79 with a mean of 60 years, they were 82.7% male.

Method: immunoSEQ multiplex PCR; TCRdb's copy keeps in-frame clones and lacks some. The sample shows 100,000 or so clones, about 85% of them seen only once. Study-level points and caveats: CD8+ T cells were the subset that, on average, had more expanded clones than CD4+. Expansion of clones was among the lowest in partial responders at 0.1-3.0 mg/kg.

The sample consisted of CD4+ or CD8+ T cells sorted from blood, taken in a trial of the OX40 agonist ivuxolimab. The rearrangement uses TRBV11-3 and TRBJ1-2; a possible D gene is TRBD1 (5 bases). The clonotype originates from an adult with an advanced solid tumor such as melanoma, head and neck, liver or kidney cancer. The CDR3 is CADPGGKILYGYTF. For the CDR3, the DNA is TGTGCTGATCCGGGGGGAAAGATCCTCTATGGCTACACCTTC. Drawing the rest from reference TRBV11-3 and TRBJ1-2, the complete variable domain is EAGVVQSPRYKIIEKKQPVAFWCNPISGHNTLYWYLQNLGQGPELLIRYENEEAVDDSQLPKDRFSAERLKGVDSTLKIQPAELGDSAVYLCADPGGKILYGYTFGSGTRLTVV.